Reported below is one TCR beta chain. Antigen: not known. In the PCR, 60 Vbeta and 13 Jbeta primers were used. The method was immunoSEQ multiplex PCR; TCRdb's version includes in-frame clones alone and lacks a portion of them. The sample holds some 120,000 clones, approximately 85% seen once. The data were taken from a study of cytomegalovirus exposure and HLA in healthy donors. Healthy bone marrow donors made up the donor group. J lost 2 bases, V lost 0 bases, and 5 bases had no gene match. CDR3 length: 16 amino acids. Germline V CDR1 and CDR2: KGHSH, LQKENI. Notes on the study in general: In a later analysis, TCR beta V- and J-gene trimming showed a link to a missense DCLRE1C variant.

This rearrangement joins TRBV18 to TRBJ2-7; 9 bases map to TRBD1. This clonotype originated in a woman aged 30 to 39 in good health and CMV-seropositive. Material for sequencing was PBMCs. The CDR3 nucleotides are TGTGCCAGCTCACCACCCTTGACAGGGGGGACCTACGAGCAGTACTTC. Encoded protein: CASSPPLTGGTYEQYF.